The entry below gives a single TCR beta chain sequence along with its context. Antigen: not known. Both 60 Vbeta primers and 13 Jbeta primers went into the PCR. The table came from immunoSEQ multiplex PCR; TCRdb's copy has only in-frame clones and leaves some out. The table records fewer than 150,000 clones, roughly 80% of them present only once. This specimen belongs to a study of cytomegalovirus exposure and HLA in healthy donors. Germline assignment: CDR1 SGHVS and CDR2 FQNEAQ. This CDR3 has 15 amino acids. The V segment lost 5 bases and the J segment 4 bases; nucleotides outside the gene matches: 6. Whole-study findings and limits: Some TCR beta chains (164 of them) were listed as cytomegalovirus-associated. A likely sequencing artifact accounted for one observed cluster of highly shared sequence variants. Researchers left out some V segments, among them TRBV6-2 and TRBV6-3, as indistinguishable.

The V gene is TRBV7-8, the J gene TRBJ2-5; 11 bases map to TRBD2. Sequenced: PBMCs. The clonotype comes from a man aged 45-65 years in good health and CMV-seropositive. CDR3 bases: TGTGCCAGCAGCCAAGGCCTAGCGGGGGGAGAGACCCAGTACTTC. This gives the protein CASSQGLAGGETQYF.